This record concerns one T cell receptor beta chain sequence. Its antigen target is currently unknown. There are no base qualities to consult, and no much larger clone falls within one base. These data originate in a study of T cell changes during pregnancy in multiple sclerosis (dated by TCRdb to the late 2010s). Regarding the study in general: In women with multiple sclerosis, the researchers looked at how the T cell repertoire shifted as pregnancy progressed.

Trimming costs V 6 bases and J 2 bases, and their ends lie 11 bases apart. From a lookup of the germline V gene, CDR1 and CDR2 are KGHSH and LQKENI. The cysteine opens and the phenylalanine closes a CDR3 of 14 amino acids. Just the 42-base CDR3 DNA is kept, in frame starting at base 1. The library was made by the immunoSEQ multiplex PCR assay. Here the immuneACCESS table is served through TCRdb, limited to in-frame sequences with V and J called. Missing clones are a known gap in these copies; in checked studies unresolved V genes cover under half, and the rest lacks a known reason. Recorded for this sample are some 46,000 clones; approximately 92% of them occurred a single time. Jointly, the top ten make up 1% to 1.5% of the sample.

The sequencing sample was made of peripheral blood. The TCR originated in a female donor with multiple sclerosis, enrolled in a pregnancy study. The chain is encoded by TRBV18 joined to TRBJ1-5; the D gene lacks a confident call. The DNA is TGTGCCAGCTCCCTCCAGGACCGCAATCAGCCCCAGCATTTT. Its translation is CASSLQDRNQPQHF. This CDR3, with the reference TRBV18 and TRBJ1-5 proteins standing in past its ends, gives the full variable domain NAGVMQNPRHLVRRRGQEARLRCSPMKGHSHVYWYRQLPEEGLKFMVYLQKENIIDESGMPKERFSAEFPKEGPSILRIQQVVRGDSAAYFCASSLQDRNQPQHFGDGTRLSIL.